The 17 T cell receptor beta chains in this list originate from one sample, sequenced in a study of T cells after yellow fever vaccination. TCRdb re-called the 5' RACE reads through MiXCR, storing one row per CDR3 protein. The sample has about 260,000 distinct CDR3 sequences, about 5.2% seen once. The sequencing here drew on CD4+ T cells sorted from PBMCs, taken on the day of the yellow fever booster vaccination. These receptors came from a young man who received the YFV17D yellow fever vaccine.

This clonotype was counted many times. V is TRBV7-2 and J is TRBJ2-5; 7 nucleotides line up with TRBD2. With V trimmed by 3 bases and J by 5 bases, 3 bases remained unmatched. CDR3 size: 13 residues. Per germline, CDR1 SGHTA and CDR2 FQGNSA. In DNA form, the CDR3 reads TGTGCCAGCAGCTTTGTTAGCGGGGAGACCCAGTACTTC. Its translation is CASSFVSGETQYF.

This clonotype was observed many times. CDR3 DNA: TGTGCCAGCAGCCCCGGGCCCAATGAAAAACTGTTTTTT. Translated, it gives CASSPGPNEKLFF. The genes are TRBV5-4 and TRBJ1-4; D uncertain. Germline V lookup: CDR1 SGHNT, CDR2 YYREEE (reference sequence). The ends were cut back, 4 bases at V and 5 bases at J, with 9 bases in the middle. The CDR3 sequence is 13 residues long.

This clonotype was seen a handful of times. J is TRBJ2-2 and V is TRBV18, with D maybe TRBD1 (5 bases). This CDR3 is built from 14 residues. Germline assignment: CDR1 KGHSH and CDR2 LQKENI. Trimming left V 6 bases short and J 6 bases short, with 14 bases between. DNA of the CDR3: TGTGCCAGCTCGCCAGGACAATCCGCCGGGGAGCTGTTTTTT. Translating it yields CASSPGQSAGELFF.

This rearrangement joins TRBV6-2 or TRBV6-3 to TRBJ2-3; 10 bases line up with TRBD1. J was trimmed by 4 bases and V by 7 bases; bases with no gene match: 8. Germline assignment: CDR1 MNHEY and CDR2 SVGEGT. The CDR3 runs 15 residues. CDR3 region: CASTYRDRGADTQYF. The CDR3, as DNA: TGTGCCAGCACCTACCGGGACAGGGGTGCAGATACGCAGTATTTT.

This clonotype turned up a few times. The chain links TRBV5-5 to TRBJ1-4; possible D gene TRBD1, 5 bases. Trimming pared 4 bases from V and 7 bases from J, leaving 17 bases between. The V gene's germline CDR1 is SGHKS and CDR2 YYEKEE (reference sequence). The CDR3 runs 15 residues. CDR3 sequence (DNA): TGTGCCAGCAGCCGCCCGGGGCAGGGCGCTGAAAAACTGTTTTTT. Translating gives CASSRPGQGAEKLFF.

The chain recombines TRBV20-1 with TRBJ1-5; a possible D gene is TRBD1 (5 bases). V shed 5 bases and J shed 0 bases, with 17 bases lying between them. CDR3 length: 16 amino acids. The germline V gene encodes CDR1 DFQATT and CDR2 SNEGSKA (reference sequence). The CDR3 nucleotides read TGCAGTGCTGGGGACTTCGGAGCTTATAGCAATCAGCCCCAGCATTTT. Its translation: CSAGDFGAYSNQPQHF.

In its sample, this clonotype was seen many times. The rearrangement uses TRBV29-1 and TRBJ2-3; possibly TRBD2 for D (5 bases). The V end lost 6 bases, the J end lost 6 bases, and 16 bases lay between the germline ends. Germline V lookup: CDR1 SQVTM, CDR2 ANQGSEA. This CDR3 contains 13 residues. The CDR3 DNA sequence: TGCAGCGTGAAGTCCAACTGGAGGGATACGCAGTATTTT. It yields the protein CSVKSNWRDTQYF.

This clonotype was recorded a few times. The V call is TRBV7-2, the J call TRBJ2-3, with D uncertain. The CDR3 covers 16 residues. CDR1 is SGHTA and CDR2 is FQGNSA in the germline V gene. V was cut by 4 bases and J by 2 bases, with 16 bases left in between. CDR3 DNA: TGTGCCAGCAGCTCATCCCTATTGGGTTCCACAGATACGCAGTATTTT. Amino acid sequence: CASSSSLLGSTDTQYF.

This clonotype was observed a handful of times. The chain couples TRBV7-9 to TRBJ2-2; TRBD1 might be the D (5 bases). CDR1 is SEHNR, CDR2 FQNEAQ, per germline (reference sequence). This CDR3 is built from 16 residues. V gave up 7 bases and J gave up 0 bases, with 15 bases separating them. CDR3 nucleotide sequence: TGTGCCAGCACCGTCAGGGCTGACGCGAACACCGGGGAGCTGTTTTTT. Its translation is CASTVRADANTGELFF.

The chain couples TRBV18 to TRBJ1-5; 8 positions agree with TRBD1. The J segment lost 5 bases and the V segment lost 3 bases, leaving 9 bases of the junction unmatched. Germline CDR1 reads KGHSH; CDR2 reads LQKENI. This CDR3 region has 16 residues. In DNA form, the CDR3 reads TGTGCCAGCTCACCCCTCCAACTGACAGGGGATCAGCCCCAGCATTTT. Encoded protein: CASSPLQLTGDQPQHF.

This clonotype was detected a few times. The chain links TRBV30 to TRBJ1-2; 9 bases align to TRBD1. The germline V gene has CDR1 GTSNPN and CDR2 SVGIG (reference sequence). This CDR3 spans 13 amino acids. The junction had 5 bases not matched to a gene; V was cut back by 1 base and J by 8 bases. The CDR3 reads CAWSAGTGIGYTF. The CDR3 DNA reads TGTGCCTGGAGTGCGGGGACAGGGATCGGCTACACCTTC.

This clonotype was seen a few times. V and J are TRBV5-1 and TRBJ2-3, with D perhaps matching TRBD1 (5 bases). The CDR3 consists of 15 residues. V shed 0 bases and J shed 5 bases, with 13 bases lying between them. The V gene's germline CDR1 is SGHRS and CDR2 YFSETQ. CDR3 nucleotide sequence: TGCGCCAGCAGCTTGGCCCCCCAGGGTCGAGATACGCAGTATTTT. Its translation: CASSLAPQGRDTQYF.

The J gene is TRBJ2-1, the V gene TRBV7-3; 9 bases match TRBD1. V trimming: 2 bases; J trimming: 12 bases; junction bases outside the gene matches: 2. From germline, CDR1 is SGHTA and CDR2 FQGTGA. The CDR3 covers 12 residues. CDR3 DNA: TGTGCCAGCAGCTTAGGACAGGGGACGCAGTTCTTC. Translated, it gives CASSLGQGTQFF. The full variable domain, with the rest looked up from reference TRBV7-3 and TRBJ2-1, is GAGVSQTPSNKVTEKGKYVELRCDPISGHTALYWYRQSLGQGPEFLIYFQGTGAADDSGLPNDRFFAVRPEGSVSTLKIQRTERGDSAVYLCASSLGQGTQFFGPGTRLTVL.

The V call is TRBV7-2, the J call TRBJ2-5; no firm D call. Germline-derived CDR1 and CDR2 are SGHTA and FQGNSA. Between the trimmed V and J ends, which lost 3 bases and 4 bases, there was a span of 12 bases. This CDR3 region has 14 residues. CDR3 protein: CASSFTAEVETQYF. CDR3 DNA: TGTGCCAGCAGCTTTACCGCCGAAGTAGAGACCCAGTACTTC.

This clonotype was seen a few times. The chain has TRBV29-1 and TRBJ1-2, with 9 bases fitting TRBD1. Germline CDR1 and CDR2: SQVTM and ANQGSEA. This CDR3 is built from 14 residues. The ends lost 7 bases at V and 0 bases at J; junction bases unmatched: 6. CDR3 sequence reads: CSAQTGGTNYGYTF. DNA of the CDR3: TGCAGCGCCCAGACAGGGGGGACTAACTATGGCTACACCTTC.

This clonotype was detected only a few times. The J gene is TRBJ2-6, the V gene TRBV5-5; D ambiguous. The length of the CDR3 is 17 residues. Trimming removed 1 base from V and 0 bases from J, with 11 bases in between. Germline CDR1 reads SGHKS; CDR2 reads YYEKEE (reference sequence). The CDR3 nucleotides read TGTGCCAGCAGCTTGAGGGCTGGATCCTCTGGGGCCAACGTCCTGACTTTC. Its translation is CASSLRAGSSGANVLTF.

This clonotype was seen a few times. This chain connects TRBV11-2 to TRBJ1-2, with D perhaps matching TRBD1 (6 bases). Germline values: CDR1 SGHAT, CDR2 FQNNGV. There are 13 residues in the CDR3. Between the trimmed V and J ends, which lost 3 bases and 4 bases, there was a span of 9 bases. In nucleotides, the CDR3 is TGTGCCAGCAGCTTGCAGGGGCTCTATGGCTACACCTTC. It specifies CASSLQGLYGYTF.